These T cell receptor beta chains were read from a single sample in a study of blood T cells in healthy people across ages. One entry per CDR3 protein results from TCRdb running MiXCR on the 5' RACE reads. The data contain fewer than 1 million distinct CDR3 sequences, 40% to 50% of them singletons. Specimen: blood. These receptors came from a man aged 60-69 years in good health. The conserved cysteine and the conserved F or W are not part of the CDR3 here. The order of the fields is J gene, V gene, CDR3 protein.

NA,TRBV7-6,ASSHGDLSEQY
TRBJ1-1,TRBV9,ASSVGVGQANTEAF
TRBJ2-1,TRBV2,ASRPGQVINNEQF
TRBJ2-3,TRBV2,ATRGFRGADTQY
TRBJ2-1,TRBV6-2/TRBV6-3,ASRAGGMTYNEQF
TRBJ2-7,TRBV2,ASSYSSYGQY
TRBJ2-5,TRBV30,AWRWSSGGVETQY
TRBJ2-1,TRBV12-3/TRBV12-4,ASSLSVLLNEQF
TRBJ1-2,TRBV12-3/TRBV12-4,ASSRLEEYGYT
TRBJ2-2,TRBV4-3,ASSQTEGTGELF
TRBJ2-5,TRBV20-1,SAETGLETQY
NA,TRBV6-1,ASSAASLAYEQY
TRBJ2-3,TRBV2,ASSDYSSTDTQY
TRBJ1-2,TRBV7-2,ASSFEPRYNYGYT
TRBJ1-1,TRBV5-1,ASSFGPRGGNTEAF
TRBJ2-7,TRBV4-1,ASSHSTGGYEQY
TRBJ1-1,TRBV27,ASRTGGGEAF
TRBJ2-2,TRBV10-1,ASSEWSNTGELF
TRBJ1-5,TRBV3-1,ASSQSGAGQPQH
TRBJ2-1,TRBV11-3,ASSHGGARGGSSYNEQF
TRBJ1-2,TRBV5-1,ASSLAGGAGGYT
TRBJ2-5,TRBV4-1,ASSQDGLAIETQY